Below are 16 T cell receptor beta chains sequenced from a single sample in a study of CD8 T cells in Susac syndrome. An amount of RNA that ranged from about 0.45 to 1 ug was reverse transcribed with random hexamers. TCRdb recomputed calls from the immunoSEQ multiplex PCR reads with MiXCR, one row per CDR3 protein. The table includes about 120,000 distinct CDR3 sequences, approximately 91% detected once. Sample: CD4+ T cells from PBMCs. The receptor source for this set is a human donor in good health.

V and J are TRBV12-3 or TRBV12-4 and TRBJ1-2; 9 positions agree with TRBD1. V lost 4 bases to trimming and J lost 0 bases; unmatched junction nucleotides: 3. The CDR3 covers 15 residues. The DNA of the CDR3 is TGTGCCAGCAGTTGGGGGACAGGGTCTAACTATGGCTACACCTTC. Residues: CASSWGTGSNYGYTF.

The DNA for the CDR3 is TGCAGCGCCCGGGGCGTCTGGGGGGGCACCGGGGAGCTGTTTTTT. Its translation: CSARGVWGGTGELFF. J is TRBJ2-2 and V is TRBV29-1; 7 nucleotides agree with TRBD2. The CDR3 totals 15 residues. The junction had 12 bases not matched to a gene; V was cut back by 7 bases and J by 4 bases. Germline CDR1 SQVTM, CDR2 ANQGSEA.

The genes are TRBV5-6 and TRBJ2-2; no firm D call. Germline assignment: CDR1 SGHDT and CDR2 YYEEEE. Deletions cut 2 bases from V and 0 bases from J, with 8 bases between. CDR3 length: 15 residues. The CDR3: CASSFGSANTGELFF. The CDR3, as DNA: TGTGCCAGCAGCTTTGGGTCCGCGAACACCGGGGAGCTGTTTTTT.

The chain joins TRBV27 to TRBJ2-7; a possible D gene is TRBD2 (6 bases). Trimming removed 3 bases at V and 3 bases at J, with 12 bases between. CDR3 length: 14 residues. The germline CDR1 and CDR2 sequences are MNHEY and SMNVEV (reference sequence). This CDR3 reads CASSLAGTNYEQYF. As DNA, the CDR3 is TGTGCCAGCAGTTTGGCGGGGACGAACTACGAGCAGTACTTC.

The V call is TRBV7-2, the J call TRBJ2-5, with 10 nucleotides matching TRBD2. The CDR3 length is 15 residues. V shed 4 bases, J shed 5 bases, and the junction held 7 bases outside the gene matches. Germline CDR1 reads SGHTA; CDR2 reads FQGNSA. Written as DNA, the CDR3 is TGTGCCAGCAGCTCCTCTAGCGGGAGAGGGGAGACCCAGTACTTC. It yields the protein CASSSSSGRGETQYF.

This clonotype was seen only once. The chain employs TRBV20-1 and TRBJ1-3, with D unresolved. The CDR3 is 16 residues long. Trimming removed 0 bases from V and 0 bases from J, with 12 bases in between. From germline, CDR1 is DFQATT and CDR2 SNEGSKA (reference sequence). CDR3 coding DNA: TGCAGTGCTAGAGATTGGGCAAGGAGCTCTGGAAACACCATATATTTT. It encodes CSARDWARSSGNTIYF.

In this sample, this clonotype turned up once. The J gene is TRBJ2-7, the V gene TRBV9, with D perhaps matching TRBD1 (5 bases). Germline V gene data show CDR1 as SGDLS and CDR2 as YYNGEE. The CDR3 is made up of 14 amino acids. The germline V and J ends were trimmed by 4 bases and 1 base, with 12 bases remaining between them. CDR3 in amino acids: CASSPGHRSYEQYF. In DNA form, the CDR3 reads TGTGCCAGCAGCCCCGGACACCGATCCTACGAGCAGTACTTC.

The chain is built from TRBV7-9 and TRBJ2-5; no definite D call. The CDR3 totals 13 residues. V was clipped by 3 bases and J by 3 bases, with 8 bases between them. From germline, CDR1 is SEHNR and CDR2 FQNEAQ (reference sequence). CDR3 sequence: CASSLMAEETQYF. DNA of the CDR3: TGTGCCAGCAGCTTGATGGCAGAAGAGACCCAGTACTTC.

This clonotype was counted between two and nine times. This chain joins TRBV5-6 and TRBJ2-7; either TRBD1 or TRBD2 may supply D (5 bases each). V lost 1 base, J lost 2 bases, and 7 bases lay in between. CDR1 SGHDT and CDR2 YYEEEE come from the germline V gene. The CDR3 spans 13 residues. The CDR3 nucleotides read TGTGCCAGCAGCTTGCAGGGAGCCTACGAGCAGTACTTC. Translation: CASSLQGAYEQYF.

V is TRBV6-5 and J is TRBJ1-4, with 10 nucleotides matching TRBD1. Unmatched junction bases numbered 9, after V lost 6 bases and J lost 8 bases. CDR1 and CDR2 from the germline V gene are MNHEY and SVGAGI. The CDR3 runs 15 residues. CDR3 nucleotides: TGTGCCAGCAGCCACTCAGGGACAGGGGACGAAAAACTGTTTTTT. Its protein product is CASSHSGTGDEKLFF.

This chain uses TRBV13 with TRBJ1-2; 8 nucleotides agree with TRBD1. The CDR3 runs to 14 residues. The ends lost 0 bases at V and 7 bases at J; junction bases unmatched: 4. Germline V gene sequence: CDR1 PRHDT, CDR2 FYEKMQ (reference sequence). This chain's CDR3 is CASSLGRGQSGYTF. CDR3 nucleotides: TGTGCCAGCAGCTTAGGCAGGGGGCAGAGTGGCTACACCTTC.

The V gene is TRBV7-2, the J gene TRBJ2-4; unclear D gene. Germline loops: CDR1 SGHTA, CDR2 FQGNSA. Trimming took 0 bases from V and 5 from J, leaving 17 bases between them. The CDR3 is made up of 17 amino acids. CDR3 residues: CASSLAHGVRVENIQYF. CDR3 sequence (DNA): TGTGCCAGCAGCTTAGCGCATGGAGTAAGGGTTGAAAACATTCAGTACTTC.

Points on this clonotype: The junction departs from germline at one end; a sequencing error may be responsible. The chain links TRBV5-4 to TRBJ2-7; D remains ambiguous. The CDR3 runs 13 residues. Germline CDR1 and CDR2: SGHNT and YYREEE (reference sequence). CDR3 nucleotides: TGTGTCAGCAGCTTGGCTGGGGACTACGAGCAGTACTTC. It encodes CVSSLAGDYEQYF.

The chain uses TRBV5-1 and TRBJ1-4, with 8 bases aligning to TRBD1. Germline V CDR1 and CDR2: SGHRS, YFSETQ. The CDR3 is 14 amino acids. V trimming: 0 bases; J trimming: 5 bases; junction bases outside the gene matches: 0. The chain's CDR3 is CASSLGQGNEKLFF. In DNA form, the CDR3 reads TGCGCCAGCAGCTTGGGACAGGGGAATGAAAAACTGTTTTTT.

The rearrangement uses TRBV7-6 and TRBJ2-1; 14 bases agree with TRBD2. The CDR3 spans 16 residues. The germline gives CDR1 SGHVS, CDR2 FNYEAQ. Unmatched junction bases numbered 11, after V lost 1 base and J lost 15 bases. The CDR3 nucleotides read TGTGCCAGCAGCTTAGGACAACCGGGACTAGCGGGAGAGGTGTTCTTC. Amino acids: CASSLGQPGLAGEVFF.

The V and J genes are TRBV20-1 and TRBJ1-3; D unclear. Germline CDR1 reads DFQATT; CDR2 reads SNEGSKA (reference sequence). V was cut by 2 bases and J by 5 bases, with 10 bases left in between. The CDR3 totals 13 residues. The CDR3 region has the DNA TGCAGTGCTAGAACGGGGAGAAGAAACACCATATATTTT. Translation: CSARTGRRNTIYF.